The source of this T cell receptor (beta chain) is a study of cytotoxic CD8 clonotypes in ibrutinib-treated CLL (TCRdb year 2021). About the full investigation: In this cohort, some 14 patients were treatment-naive and roughly 10 were relapsed/refractory, while around 18 had unmutated IGHV. Responses were partial in roughly 24 patients and complete in 2; after median 68 months follow-up, roughly 14 stayed in remission and some twelve progressed. Every sample from remission and from progressive disease was obtained while the patients were still on ibrutinib. Response samples were taken after a median of approximately 13 months on treatment, ranging from 6 to 36 months. An average of about 250,000 productive templates and around 100,000 productive rearrangements was obtained per sample. Cryopreserved peripheral blood mononuclear cells were collected before treatment, at response, and at either disease progression or sustained remission. Of the approximately 86 people in the trial, around 25 had longitudinal samples available.

CDR1 and CDR2, looked up from the germline V gene, are LGHNT and FRNRAP. Spanning cysteine to phenylalanine, the CDR3 consists of 15 amino acids. Just the 45-base CDR3 DNA is kept, in frame starting at base 1. V sheds 0 bases and J sheds 4 bases, leaving 12 bases between their ends. The time point label here, explained by the study, means: approximately 25 months on ibrutinib. For TCR beta library preparation, roughly 2 micrograms of genomic DNA were extracted from the cryopreserved PBMCs. High-throughput TCR beta sequencing was performed on longitudinal blood samples from CLL patients receiving ibrutinib monotherapy. The patients took part in an open-label, single-center phase 2 trial of ibrutinib monotherapy. On a MiSeq, deep resolution sequencing aimed for a depth between 1 in 1 million and 1 in 200,000 T cells, with each clonotype covered 10x on average. TCR beta libraries were generated with the immunoSEQ hsTCRB Kit. The original methods were these. The data were analyzed with ImmunoSEQ Analyzer and ImmunoSEQ Data Assistant, and V, D and J gene assignments followed IMGT definitions. Clonality, which ranges from 0 to 1, was calculated as one minus the normalized Shannon entropy of productive rearrangement frequencies. Only overrepresented clonotypes making up at least 0.05% of the repertoire of each patient were included in the public clonotype analysis. Roughly 12 age-matched healthy donor repertoires from immuneACCESS were used as controls for clonality. The table was pulled from immuneACCESS by TCRdb, which kept in-frame rearrangements only. Such tables lose some clones; where checked, under half of the loss comes from unresolved V genes, and the rest has no known cause. The DNA gave D and trimming, while V, J and clone size come from that table. A total of tens of thousands of clones appear in this sample, around 75% of them only once. In total, the top ten clones hold about 30% of the sample.

With respect to this clone: The target of this receptor is not known. The input lacks base qualities; no much larger clone sits a single base away.

What the study reported, not specific to this receptor: Sampling times were not matched between patients in sustained remission and patients whose disease was progressing, and lymph node repertoires were not examined. At ibrutinib response clonality went up, during sustained remission it held steady, and at progression it dropped back toward baseline. Baseline clonality exceeded that of age-matched healthy donors and correlated strongly with circulating CD8+ T-cell counts. Public clonotypes were found to be uncommon and were observed to contract or remain stable during treatment; the increase in clonality was shown to reflect expansion of private clonotypes at ibrutinib response.

The sample consisted of PBMCs, taken after 24 months of ibrutinib treatment. This receptor was identified in a human donor with chronic lymphocytic leukemia. Here the chain combines TRBV12-5 and TRBJ2-5, with TRBD2 as a weak D call on 6 bases. CDR3 region: CASGLVLLGGETQYF. Read as DNA, the sequence is TGTGCTAGTGGTTTGGTACTTCTGGGAGGAGAGACCCAGTACTTC. The reference TRBV12-5 and TRBJ2-5 proteins fill in what lies around the CDR3, so the full variable domain reads DARVTQTPRHKVTEMGQEVTMRCQPILGHNTVFWYRQTMMQGLELLAYFRNRAPLDDSGMPKDRFSAEMPDATLATLKIQPSEPRDSAVYFCASGLVLLGGETQYFGPGTRLLVL.